Each of the 14 T cell receptor beta chains below was sequenced from the same sample in a study of post-analysis software for immune sequencing data. Included in the TCR beta cDNA libraries were unique molecular identifiers. TCRdb recomputed calls from the PCR reads with MiXCR, one row per CDR3 protein. The table shows over 300,000 distinct CDR3 sequences, with approximately 33% occurring only once. Study-level findings and limits: Elevated frequency relative to controls characterized roughly 5 TRBV segments in patients, TRBV5-6, TRBV5-1 and TRBV20-1 among them.

Their target antigens are unknown. The sample taken for sequencing was blood. Receptor source: a girl between 5 and 17 years old with multiple sclerosis.

This rearrangement joins TRBV7-3 to TRBJ1-6; TRBD1 matches 7 bases. After removal of 5 bases from V and 7 bases from J, the junction contained 5 bases not matched to a gene. This CDR3 comprises 14 residues. Germline V CDR1 and CDR2: SGHTA, FQGTGA. The CDR3 DNA follows: TGTGCCAGCAGCCAGACAGGGAAGAATTCACCCCTCCACTTT. Its translation: CASSQTGKNSPLHF.

This clonotype has just one count. The chain joins TRBV20-1 to TRBJ2-7; perhaps TRBD2 as D (7 bases). V lost 0 bases and J 0 bases, leaving 15 bases between the germline ends. Germline V CDR1 and CDR2: DFQATT, SNEGSKA (reference sequence). There are 16 residues in the CDR3. The CDR3 coding sequence is TGCAGTGCTAGAGAGGCGGGGGCCTATCACTCCTACGAGCAGTACTTC. Translated: CSAREAGAYHSYEQYF.

The chain uses TRBV20-1 and TRBJ2-1, with a tentative D call TRBD1 (6 bases). The CDR3 consists of 16 residues. CDR1 is DFQATT and CDR2 is SNEGSKA in the germline V gene (reference sequence). V dropped 3 bases and J dropped 4 bases, with 19 bases sitting between them. CDR3 amino acids: CSARKTGSYTYNEQFF. In DNA, the CDR3 is TGCAGTGCTAGGAAAACAGGGTCCTACACTTACAATGAGCAGTTCTTC.

The chain joins TRBV20-1 to TRBJ1-4; D not resolved. CDR3 length: 14 amino acids. The V gene lost 0 bases and the J gene lost 8 bases, with 13 bases spanning the gap. Germline values: CDR1 DFQATT, CDR2 SNEGSKA (reference sequence). CDR3 region: CSARDLGIGEKLFF. The CDR3 DNA reads as TGCAGTGCTAGAGATTTAGGGATAGGAGAAAAACTGTTTTTT.

A remark on this clonotype: This could be a read error, since a much larger clone is one nucleotide away. This chain joins TRBV5-1 and TRBJ2-3; D is unresolved. The germline V gene has CDR1 SGHRS and CDR2 YFSETQ. The CDR3 consists of 14 residues. Deletions cut 0 bases from V and 1 base from J, with 6 bases between. CDR3 nucleotides: TGCGCCAGCAGCTTGGACCTAGGCACAGATACGCAGTATTTT. It encodes CASSLDLGTDTQYF.

This chain links TRBV20-1 with TRBJ1-5, with a possible D match to TRBD1 (6 bases). The V gene lost 0 bases and the J gene lost 7 bases, with 10 bases spanning the gap. Germline V lookup: CDR1 DFQATT, CDR2 SNEGSKA (reference sequence). CDR3 size: 13 residues. CDR3: CSARDGGAQPQHF. Here the CDR3 DNA reads TGCAGTGCTAGAGATGGGGGCGCACAGCCCCAGCATTTT.

On this clonotype: An end of the junction differs from the germline gene, which may be a read error. The CDR3: CGAFTAGTDTQYF. CDR3 nucleotide sequence: TGCGGTGCTTTTACTGCCGGCACAGATACGCAGTATTTT. J is TRBJ2-3 and V is TRBV20-1; no reliable D call. Germline V CDR1 and CDR2: DFQATT, SNEGSKA (reference sequence). CDR3 length equals 13 residues.

This sequence joins TRBV7-9 and TRBJ2-3; no firm D call. Per germline, CDR1 SEHNR and CDR2 FQNEAQ (reference sequence). The V end was cut by 3 bases, the J end by 0 bases, with 10 bases between. The CDR3 is made up of 15 amino acids. The CDR3 DNA reads TGTGCCAGCAGCTTCAGTCCAACTAGCACAGATACGCAGTATTTT. Its translation is CASSFSPTSTDTQYF.

This clonotype was found once. The chain has TRBV12-3 or TRBV12-4 and TRBJ2-3, with D possibly matching TRBD2 (6 bases). This CDR3 has 16 residues. Trimming cost V 0 bases and J 1 base, with 11 bases left between them. CDR3 DNA sequence: TGTGCCAGCAGTTTAGCCGGGGCGGGACGCACAGATACGCAGTATTTT. Its protein is CASSLAGAGRTDTQYF.

This sequence joins TRBV7-3 and TRBJ2-1; 11 bases are a match to TRBD1. CDR1 is SGHTA, CDR2 FQGTGA, per germline. The trim removed 0 bases at V and 5 bases at J, leaving 3 bases unmatched. CDR3 length: 16 residues. The chain's CDR3 is CASSLTGDRGNNEQFF. The CDR3 nucleotides read TGTGCCAGCAGCTTAACTGGGGACAGGGGGAACAATGAGCAGTTCTTC.

This clonotype was recorded a few times. This chain connects TRBV29-1 to TRBJ2-7; unclear D gene. CDR1 is SQVTM, CDR2 ANQGSEA, per germline. This CDR3 is 12 amino acids long. Trimming removed 6 bases from V and 0 bases from J, with 9 bases in between. The CDR3 is CSVEVNSYEQYF. CDR3 DNA sequence: TGCAGCGTCGAGGTTAACTCCTACGAGCAGTACTTC.

The rearrangement links TRBV2 to TRBJ1-1; 7 bases are a match to TRBD1. This CDR3 is 14 amino acids long. Trimming took 6 bases from V and 0 from J; bases not matched to a gene: 4. Germline CDR1 SNHLY, CDR2 FYNNEI. Here the CDR3 reads CASRAGQMNTEAFF. Here the CDR3 DNA reads TGTGCCAGCAGGGCGGGACAGATGAACACTGAAGCTTTCTTT. Full variable domain (outside the CDR3, taken from reference TRBV2 and TRBJ1-1): EPEVTQTPSHQVTQMGQEVILRCVPISNHLYFYWYRQILGQKVEFLVSFYNNEISEKSEIFDDQFSVERPDGSNFTLKIRSTKLEDSAMYFCASRAGQMNTEAFFGQGTRLTVV.

The chain has TRBV28 and TRBJ2-5; TRBD1 might be the D (6 bases). From germline, CDR1 is MDHEN and CDR2 SYDVKM. The V and J ends lost 6 bases and 5 bases respectively, with 16 bases between them. This CDR3 is built from 14 residues. This CDR3 is CASSHEQGWETQYF. The CDR3 bases are TGTGCCAGCAGCCACGAACAGGGATGGGAGACCCAGTACTTC.

The chain links TRBV5-5 to TRBJ1-1; D possibly corresponds to TRBD1 (5 bases). The ends were cut back, 4 bases at V and 2 bases at J, with 12 bases in the middle. CDR1 and CDR2 (germline): SGHKS, YYEKEE (reference sequence). There are 14 residues in the CDR3. The CDR3 nucleotides are TGTGCCAGCAGCCTCAGGGTACCCAACACTGAAGCTTTCTTT. Residues: CASSLRVPNTEAFF.